Below are 3 T cell receptor beta chains sequenced from a single sample in a study of T cells after yellow fever vaccination. TCRdb re-derived calls from the 5' RACE reads in MiXCR, one entry per CDR3 protein. The sample lists around 530,000 distinct CDR3 sequences; around a sixth were seen once. The sample in question was PBMCs, obtained more than 4 days after the first yellow fever vaccination. The receptor set was obtained from a man aged 18-30 years who received the YFV17D yellow fever vaccine.

By frequency in the sample, this clonotype is medium-sized (0.01 to 0.1%). The chain links TRBV3-1 to TRBJ1-2; unclear D gene. The V gene lost 4 bases and the J gene lost 4 bases, with 7 bases spanning the gap. This CDR3 is built from 12 residues. Germline lookup yields CDR1 LGHDT and CDR2 YNNKEL (reference sequence). CDR3 sequence reads: CASSRESYGYTF. The CDR3 DNA reads as TGTGCCAGCAGCCGAGAGTCCTATGGCTACACCTTC.

This sequence joins TRBV5-4 and TRBJ2-1; 7 nucleotides agree with TRBD2. V dropped 1 base and J dropped 14; count of bases not matched to a gene: 9. The CDR3 is 13 residues long. In germline, CDR1 is SGHNT, CDR2 YYREEE (reference sequence). CDR3 loop: CASSLFRGVPEFF. The CDR3 DNA reads as TGTGCCAGCAGCTTGTTTCGGGGGGTACCGGAGTTCTTC. Looking up the rest from reference TRBV5-4 and TRBJ2-1 gives the full variable domain: ETGVTQSPTHLIKTRGQQVTLRCSSQSGHNTVSWYQQALGQGPQFIFQYYREEENGRGNFPPRFSGLQFPNYSSELNVNALELDDSALYLCASSLFRGVPEFFGPGTRLTVL.

This sequence joins TRBV12-3 or TRBV12-4 and TRBJ1-5; a weak D match, TRBD1 (5 bases). Trimming took 7 bases from V and 7 from J, leaving 17 bases between them. The CDR3 has 14 residues. In nucleotides, the CDR3 is TGTGCCAGCACCCGTGGCCAGGGACGCCAGCCCCAGCATTTT. Translating gives CASTRGQGRQPQHF.